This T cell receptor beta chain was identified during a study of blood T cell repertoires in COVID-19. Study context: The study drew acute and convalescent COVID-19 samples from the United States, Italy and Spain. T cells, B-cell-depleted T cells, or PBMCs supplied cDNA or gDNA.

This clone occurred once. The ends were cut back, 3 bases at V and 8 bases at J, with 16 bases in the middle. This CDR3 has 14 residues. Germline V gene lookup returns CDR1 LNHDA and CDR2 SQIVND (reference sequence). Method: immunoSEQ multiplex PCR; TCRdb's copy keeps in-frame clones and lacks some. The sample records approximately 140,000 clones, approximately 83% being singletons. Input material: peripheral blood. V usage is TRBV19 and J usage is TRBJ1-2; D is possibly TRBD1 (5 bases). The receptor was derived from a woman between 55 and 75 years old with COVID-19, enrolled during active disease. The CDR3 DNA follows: TGTGCCAGTAGTATTCAGGGCTCCCCGGTCGGCTACACCTTC. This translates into CASSIQGSPVGYTF.